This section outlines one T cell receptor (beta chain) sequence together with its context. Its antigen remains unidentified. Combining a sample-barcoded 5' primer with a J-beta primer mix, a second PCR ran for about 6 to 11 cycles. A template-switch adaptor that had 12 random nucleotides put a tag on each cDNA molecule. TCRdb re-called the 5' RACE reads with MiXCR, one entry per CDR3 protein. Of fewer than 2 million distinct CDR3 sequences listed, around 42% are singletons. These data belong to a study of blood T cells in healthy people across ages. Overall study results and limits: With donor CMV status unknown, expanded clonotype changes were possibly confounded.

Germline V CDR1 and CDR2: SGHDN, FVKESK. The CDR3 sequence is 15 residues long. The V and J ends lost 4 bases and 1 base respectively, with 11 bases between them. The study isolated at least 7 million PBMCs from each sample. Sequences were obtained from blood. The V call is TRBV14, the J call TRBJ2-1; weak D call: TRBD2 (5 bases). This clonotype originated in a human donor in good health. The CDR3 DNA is TGTGCCAGCAGCCCCTACGACTATTCCTACAATGAGCAGTTCTTC. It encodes CASSPYDYSYNEQFF. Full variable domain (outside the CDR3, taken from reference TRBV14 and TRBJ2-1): EAGVTQFPSHSVIEKGQTVTLRCDPISGHDNLYWYRRVMGKEIKFLLHFVKESKQDESGMPNNRFLAERTGGTYSTLKVQPAELEDSGVYFCASSPYDYSYNEQFFGPGTRLTVL.